The rows below give T cell receptor beta chains drawn from one sample of a study of vaccination effects on CD4 cells after COVID-19. No antigen has been assigned to these receptors. This table comes from immunoSEQ multiplex PCR, and its TCRdb copy is limited to in-frame clones, with some not included. The sample lists 75,000 to 100,000 clones, roughly 80% seen once, with under 1.2% in the top ten. The material sequenced was CD4+ T cells from PBMCs cultured with HCoV-OC43 spike peptides, taken after COVID-19 vaccination. Receptors were obtained from a human donor who received a COVID-19 vaccine. Both conserved end residues are part of each CDR3. A D gene is named only where the DNA matches it firmly. Rows give clone size only sometimes, using once, few, many, or a class for an expanded clone.

J gene: TRBJ1-2; V gene: TRBV5-1; D gene: NA; clone size: few; CDR3 protein: CASSLGQTGGYTF; CDR3 DNA: TGCGCCAGCAGCTTGGGACAGACCGGGGGCTACACCTTC
J gene: TRBJ1-6; V gene: TRBV13; D gene: TRBD1; clone size: few; CDR3 protein: CASSLSRGYSPLHF; CDR3 DNA: TGTGCCAGCAGCTTGAGCAGGGGGTATTCACCCCTCCACTTT
J gene: TRBJ1-2; V gene: TRBV19; D gene: NA; clone size: NA; CDR3 protein: CASSIGRNYGYTF; CDR3 DNA: TGTGCCAGTAGTATTGGCCGGAACTATGGCTACACCTTC
J gene: TRBJ2-5; V gene: TRBV2; D gene: NA; clone size: few; CDR3 protein: CASSELSPETQYF; CDR3 DNA: TGTGCCAGCAGTGAACTGTCACCGGAGACCCAGTACTTC
J gene: TRBJ1-2; V gene: TRBV19; D gene: NA; clone size: NA; CDR3 protein: CASSMGRRNLNSHYGYTF; CDR3 DNA: TGTGCCAGTAGTATGGGACGTCGGAATTTGAATAGTCATTATGGCTACACCTTC
J gene: TRBJ1-5; V gene: TRBV7-2; D gene: NA; clone size: NA; CDR3 protein: CASSPGGEQPQHF; CDR3 DNA: TGTGCCAGCAGCCCCGGGGGGGAACAGCCCCAGCATTTT
J gene: TRBJ1-6; V gene: TRBV28; D gene: TRBD1; clone size: NA; CDR3 protein: CASSRQGGLHSPLHF; CDR3 DNA: TGTGCCAGCAGCAGACAGGGCGGTCTTCATTCACCCCTCCACTTT
J gene: TRBJ2-1; V gene: TRBV4-2; D gene: NA; clone size: NA; CDR3 protein: CASSPMYPGNEQFF; CDR3 DNA: TGTGCCAGCAGCCCAATGTACCCCGGCAATGAGCAGTTCTTC
J gene: TRBJ2-5; V gene: TRBV19; D gene: NA; clone size: NA; CDR3 protein: CASSIGPTQETQYF; CDR3 DNA: TGTGCCAGTAGTATTGGACCGACGCAAGAGACCCAGTACTTC
J gene: TRBJ2-3; V gene: TRBV6-5; D gene: TRBD2; clone size: NA; CDR3 protein: CASKRGDTDTQYF; CDR3 DNA: TGTGCCAGCAAGCGGGGGGACACAGATACGCAGTATTTT
J gene: TRBJ2-5; V gene: TRBV7-2; D gene: NA; clone size: NA; CDR3 protein: CASSGTPRDPETQYF; CDR3 DNA: TGTGCCAGCAGCGGTACCCCCCGGGACCCCGAGACCCAGTACTTC
J gene: TRBJ2-3; V gene: TRBV5-1; D gene: TRBD1; clone size: NA; CDR3 protein: CASSRGHSTDTQYF; CDR3 DNA: TGCGCCAGCAGCAGGGGGCATTCCACAGATACGCAGTATTTT
J gene: TRBJ1-1; V gene: TRBV5-1; D gene: NA; clone size: NA; CDR3 protein: CASSFMGGAQNTEAFF; CDR3 DNA: TGCGCCAGCAGCTTCATGGGGGGGGCGCAGAACACTGAAGCTTTCTTT
J gene: TRBJ1-2; V gene: TRBV5-6; D gene: NA; clone size: NA; CDR3 protein: CASSLKSGVGYTF; CDR3 DNA: TGTGCCAGCAGCTTGAAATCCGGGGTAGGCTACACCTTC
J gene: TRBJ1-4; V gene: TRBV6-5; D gene: TRBD1; clone size: NA; CDR3 protein: CASSRRQGPGEKLFF; CDR3 DNA: TGTGCCAGCAGCAGAAGACAGGGGCCAGGCGAAAAACTGTTTTTT
J gene: TRBJ2-3; V gene: TRBV1; D gene: NA; clone size: NA; CDR3 protein: CTSSQEVTSGGVIHSTDTQYF; CDR3 DNA: TGCACCAGCAGCCAAGAAGTGACTAGCGGGGGGGTGATCCATAGCACAGATACGCAGTATTTT
J gene: TRBJ1-3; V gene: TRBV30; D gene: NA; clone size: NA; CDR3 protein: CAWSVRGNTIYF; CDR3 DNA: TGTGCCTGGAGTGTTCGGGGAAACACCATATATTTT
J gene: TRBJ1-1; V gene: TRBV27; D gene: NA; clone size: few; CDR3 protein: CASSLGGGNTEAFF; CDR3 DNA: TGTGCCAGCAGTTTAGGCGGGGGGAACACTGAAGCTTTCTTT
J gene: TRBJ2-5; V gene: TRBV5-1; D gene: TRBD2; clone size: NA; CDR3 protein: CASSSPHSGGEETQYF; CDR3 DNA: TGCGCCAGCAGCTCCCCTCATAGCGGGGGGGAGGAGACCCAGTACTTC
J gene: TRBJ1-5; V gene: TRBV19; D gene: NA; clone size: NA; CDR3 protein: CASTPRARENSNQPQHF; CDR3 DNA: TGTGCCAGTACCCCTCGTGCCAGGGAGAATAGCAATCAGCCCCAGCATTTT
J gene: TRBJ1-6; V gene: TRBV30; D gene: NA; clone size: few; CDR3 protein: CAWSVALRNSPLHF; CDR3 DNA: TGTGCCTGGAGTGTAGCACTGCGGAATTCACCCCTCCACTTT
J gene: TRBJ1-1; V gene: TRBV19; D gene: NA; clone size: NA; CDR3 protein: CASSPSRGRGTEAFF; CDR3 DNA: TGTGCCAGTAGTCCGTCCCGGGGGCGCGGAACTGAAGCTTTCTTT
J gene: TRBJ2-5; V gene: TRBV6-4; D gene: NA; clone size: NA; CDR3 protein: CASSETDGDRETQYF; CDR3 DNA: TGTGCCAGCAGTGAAACGGATGGGGATAGAGAGACCCAGTACTTC
J gene: TRBJ2-6; V gene: TRBV7-3; D gene: NA; clone size: NA; CDR3 protein: CASSRGIAPGANVLTF; CDR3 DNA: TGTGCCAGCAGCCGCGGCATAGCCCCTGGGGCCAACGTCCTGACTTTC